A selection of T cell receptor beta chains follows, all from one sample in a study of cytomegalovirus exposure and HLA in healthy donors. Profiled with immunoSEQ multiplex PCR; TCRdb holds only in-frame clones, not every one. The sample records about 280,000 clones, about 87% being singletons. The sample taken for sequencing was PBMCs. The receptors stem from a woman aged 18-30 years in good health and CMV-seronegative. Both conserved end residues are part of each CDR3. Fields, in order: CDR3 DNA, CDR3 protein, V gene, D gene, clone size, J gene. D genes are given only for firm matches. The size field is filled for only some rows; it gives once, few, many or a size class.

TGTGCCAGCAGCTCGAAGACAGTTATGAACACTGAAGCTTTCTTT | CASSSKTVMNTEAFF | TRBV5-4 | - | - | TRBJ1-1
TGTGCCAGCAGCGGACAGGGACACTATGGCTACACCTTC | CASSGQGHYGYTF | TRBV6-1 | TRBD1 | - | TRBJ1-2
TGCGCCAGCAGCTTGGCTCGGACAGCGAGCACAGATACGCAGTATTTT | CASSLARTASTDTQYF | TRBV5-1 | - | - | TRBJ2-3
TGTGCCAGCGTAGTACAACAGGGGGCTGGGAACAATGAGCAGTTCTTC | CASVVQQGAGNNEQFF | TRBV28 | TRBD1 | - | TRBJ2-1
TGCGCCAGCAGCTTACACGAAGAGACCCAGTACTTC | CASSLHEETQYF | TRBV5-1 | - | - | TRBJ2-5
TGTGCCAGCACTTCAGCTGCTCTCCTCGGGGGTAATGGCTACACCTTC | CASTSAALLGGNGYTF | TRBV5-5 | - | - | TRBJ1-2
TGTGCCAGCAGAGCCCCAGGACAGAGAAACACCATATATTTT | CASRAPGQRNTIYF | TRBV11-2 | - | once | TRBJ1-3
TGTGCCAGCAAGGGGTTTGGACTAGGGTCCCCCGGGGAGCTGTTTTTT | CASKGFGLGSPGELFF | TRBV2 | TRBD2 | - | TRBJ2-2
TGCGCCAGCCGTTCCAGCTCTGGAAACACCATATATTTT | CASRSSSGNTIYF | TRBV10-2 | - | - | TRBJ1-3
TGTGCCAGCAGCGTGGCCAGCCGGGGGGAGCAGTACTTC | CASSVASRGEQYF | TRBV9 | - | - | TRBJ2-7
TGTGCCAGTAGGGGGACAGGGGCGAATTTGAACACTGAAGCTTTCTTT | CASRGTGANLNTEAFF | TRBV19 | TRBD1 | - | TRBJ1-1
TGTGCCAGCAGTGGACAGGGCAATTCACCCCTCCACTTT | CASSGQGNSPLHF | TRBV2 | TRBD1 | once | TRBJ1-6
TGTGCCAGCAGCTTAGCCCAGGGAAACAATCAGCCCCAGCATTTT | CASSLAQGNNQPQHF | TRBV7-3 | - | - | TRBJ1-5
TGTGCCAGCAGTTTAACAGGGGATACGCAGTATTTT | CASSLTGDTQYF | TRBV11-2 | - | - | TRBJ2-3
TGTGCCACCGGGGTTGGGCAGGCCACCTCTGGAAACACCATATATTTT | CATGVGQATSGNTIYF | TRBV10-3 | - | - | TRBJ1-3
TGTGCCAGCAGCCCGGGTTGGCGTGAGCAGTTCTTC | CASSPGWREQFF | TRBV13 | - | - | TRBJ2-1
TGTGCCAGCAGTTATCCGGGACAGGGCACCTACGAGCAGTACTTC | CASSYPGQGTYEQYF | TRBV5-6 | TRBD1 | - | TRBJ2-7
TGTGCCAGCAGCCAAATAAGGGGTTACACCGGGGAGCTGTTTTTT | CASSQIRGYTGELFF | TRBV7-9 | - | - | TRBJ2-2
TGTGCCAGCAGTTTCTCGTATGAGATCACAGATACGCAGTATTTT | CASSFSYEITDTQYF | TRBV27 | - | - | TRBJ2-3
TGTGCCAGTACCCAGAGGGGGACCGCAGATTCACCCCTCCACTTT | CASTQRGTADSPLHF | TRBV19 | - | - | TRBJ1-6
TGCGCCAGCAGTGAGACGGGACAGGGGGCCGGTGAGCAGTTCTTC | CASSETGQGAGEQFF | TRBV10-2 | TRBD1 | - | TRBJ2-1
TGCGCCAGCAGTGAGACAACGAACACTGAAGCTTTCTTT | CASSETTNTEAFF | TRBV10-1 | - | - | TRBJ1-1
TGTGCCAGCAGCACCAGGGGGACGGGGACTGAAGCTTTCTTT | CASSTRGTGTEAFF | TRBV7-8 | TRBD1 | - | TRBJ1-1
TGTGCCAGCAGCTCTAACAGGGACGGTCTCTATGGCTACACCTTC | CASSSNRDGLYGYTF | TRBV7-9 | - | - | TRBJ1-2
TGTGCCAGCAGCTCGAGACTAGCGGCTCACGAGCAGTACTTC | CASSSRLAAHEQYF | TRBV5-4 | TRBD2 | - | TRBJ2-7
TGCGCCAGCAGCCAAGGGAGCGGGGGAGAGACCCAGTACTTC | CASSQGSGGETQYF | TRBV4-1 | TRBD2 | - | TRBJ2-5
TGCGCCAGCAGCTTGTCTGCTGAGGGCGGCAATGAGCAGTTCTTC | CASSLSAEGGNEQFF | TRBV5-1 | - | - | TRBJ2-1
TGTGCCAGCAGCTTAGGCGGTCGCGGCAATGAGCAGTTCTTC | CASSLGGRGNEQFF | TRBV7-9 | - | - | TRBJ2-1
TGTGCCAGCAGATTTGAACGGGACAAAAACACTGAAGCTTTCTTT | CASRFERDKNTEAFF | TRBV11-2 | - | - | TRBJ1-1
TGTGCCAGCAGTTGGGACACGAACACTGAAGCTTTCTTT | CASSWDTNTEAFF | TRBV6-5 | - | - | TRBJ1-1
TGTGCCAGCAGCTTAAGGGGGGGGTCTGGAAACACCATATATTTT | CASSLRGGSGNTIYF | TRBV11-2 | - | - | TRBJ1-3
TGTGCCAGCAGCTTAGGAACAGGGAACACTGAAGCTTTCTTT | CASSLGTGNTEAFF | TRBV7-8 | - | - | TRBJ1-1
TGTGCCAGCAGCTTAATTGGCGGAGGGGAGCTGTTTTTT | CASSLIGGGELFF | TRBV7-3 | - | few | TRBJ2-2
TGTGCCAGCAGCTTGGCCAAGACCAGCGCCGAGGGCACAGATACGCAGTATTTT | CASSLAKTSAEGTDTQYF | TRBV5-6 | - | few | TRBJ2-3
TGTGCCAGCAGCTTAGCGAGTAGAGACAGGGGGTTTTATAGCAATCAGCCCCAGCATTTT | CASSLASRDRGFYSNQPQHF | TRBV7-8 | TRBD1 | - | TRBJ1-5
TGTGCCAGCAGACTCTGGGACAGGGAGGGTGGCTACACCTTC | CASRLWDREGGYTF | TRBV6-5 | TRBD1 | - | TRBJ1-2
TGTGCCAGCAGCTCCCCTGTGGGACTAGCGGGCCCCACAGATACGCAGTATTTT | CASSSPVGLAGPTDTQYF | TRBV9 | TRBD2 | - | TRBJ2-3
TGTGCCAGCAGTTTAGACGGGGGGAGCTCCTACAATGAGCAGTTCTTC | CASSLDGGSSYNEQFF | TRBV27 | TRBD2 | - | TRBJ2-1
TGTGCCACCAGCACCCAGGGGATAGGGAATCAGCCCCAGCATTTT | CATSTQGIGNQPQHF | TRBV15 | - | - | TRBJ1-5
TGTGCCAGCAGCGTAGCGGACGACTATGGCTACACTTTC | CASSVADDYGYTF | TRBV9 | - | - | TRBJ1-2
TGTGCCAGCAGCGTAGAGGGGAGCAATCAGCCCCAGCATTTT | CASSVEGSNQPQHF | TRBV9 | - | - | TRBJ1-5
TGCAGCGTTGGGACAGGGATCGATGAGCAGTTCTTC | CSVGTGIDEQFF | TRBV29-1 | TRBD1 | - | TRBJ2-1
TGTGCCAGCTCACCACCTTTGGGGGCCTCTGGGGCCAACGTCCTGACTTTC | CASSPPLGASGANVLTF | TRBV18 | - | - | TRBJ2-6